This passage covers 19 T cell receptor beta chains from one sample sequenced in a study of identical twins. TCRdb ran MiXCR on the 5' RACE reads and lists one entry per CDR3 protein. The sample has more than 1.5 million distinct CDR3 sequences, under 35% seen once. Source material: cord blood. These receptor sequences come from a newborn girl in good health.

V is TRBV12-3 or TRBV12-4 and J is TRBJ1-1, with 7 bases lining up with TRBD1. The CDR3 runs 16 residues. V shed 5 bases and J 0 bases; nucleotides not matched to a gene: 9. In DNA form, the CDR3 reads TGTGCCAGCAGTCCCGGGACAGTTTTCTTGAACACTGAAGCTTTCTTT. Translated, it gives CASSPGTVFLNTEAFF.

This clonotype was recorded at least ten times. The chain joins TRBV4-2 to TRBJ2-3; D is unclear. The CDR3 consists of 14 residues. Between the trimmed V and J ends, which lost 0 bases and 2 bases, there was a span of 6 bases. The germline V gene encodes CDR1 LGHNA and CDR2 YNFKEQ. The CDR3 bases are TGTGCCAGCAGCCAAGAGGCTGCCACAGATACGCAGTATTTT. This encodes CASSQEAATDTQYF.

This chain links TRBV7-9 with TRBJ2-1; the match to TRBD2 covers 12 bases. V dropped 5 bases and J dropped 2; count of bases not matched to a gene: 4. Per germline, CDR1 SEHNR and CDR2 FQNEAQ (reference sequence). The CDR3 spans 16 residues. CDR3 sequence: CASSPTSGSPYNEQFF. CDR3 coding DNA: TGTGCCAGCAGCCCGACTAGCGGGAGTCCCTACAATGAGCAGTTCTTC.

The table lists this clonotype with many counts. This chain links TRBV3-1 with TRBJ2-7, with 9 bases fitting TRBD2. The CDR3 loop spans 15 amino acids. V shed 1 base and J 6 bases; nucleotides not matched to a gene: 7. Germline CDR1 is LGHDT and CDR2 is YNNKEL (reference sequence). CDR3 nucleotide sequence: TGTGCCAGCAGCCAAGTGATAGCGGGAGCTTTCGAGCAGTACTTC. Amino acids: CASSQVIAGAFEQYF.

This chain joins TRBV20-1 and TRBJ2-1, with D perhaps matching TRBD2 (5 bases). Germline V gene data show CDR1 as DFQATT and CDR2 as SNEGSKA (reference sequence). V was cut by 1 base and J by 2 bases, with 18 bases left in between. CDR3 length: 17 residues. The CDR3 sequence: CSARARTPRGPYNEQFF. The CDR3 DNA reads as TGCAGTGCTAGAGCCCGGACTCCACGAGGCCCCTACAATGAGCAGTTCTTC.

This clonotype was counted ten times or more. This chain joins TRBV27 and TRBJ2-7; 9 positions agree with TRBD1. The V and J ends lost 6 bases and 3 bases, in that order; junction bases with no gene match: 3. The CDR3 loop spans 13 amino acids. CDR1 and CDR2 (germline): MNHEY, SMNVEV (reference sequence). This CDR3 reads CASSRDRDYEQYF. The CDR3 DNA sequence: TGTGCCAGCAGCCGGGACAGGGACTACGAGCAGTACTTC.

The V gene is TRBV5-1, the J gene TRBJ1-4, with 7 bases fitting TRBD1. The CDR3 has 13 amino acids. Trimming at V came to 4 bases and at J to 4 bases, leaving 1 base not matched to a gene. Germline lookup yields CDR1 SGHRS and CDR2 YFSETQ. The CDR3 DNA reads TGCGCCAGCAGCACAGGGGATAATGAAAAACTGTTTTTT. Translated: CASSTGDNEKLFF.

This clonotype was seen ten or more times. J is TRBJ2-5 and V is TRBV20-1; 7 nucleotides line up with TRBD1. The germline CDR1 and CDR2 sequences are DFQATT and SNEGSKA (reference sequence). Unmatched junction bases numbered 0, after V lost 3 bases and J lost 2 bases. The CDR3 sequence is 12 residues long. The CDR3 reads CSARDRQETQYF. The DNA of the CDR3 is TGCAGTGCTAGGGACAGGCAAGAGACCCAGTACTTC.

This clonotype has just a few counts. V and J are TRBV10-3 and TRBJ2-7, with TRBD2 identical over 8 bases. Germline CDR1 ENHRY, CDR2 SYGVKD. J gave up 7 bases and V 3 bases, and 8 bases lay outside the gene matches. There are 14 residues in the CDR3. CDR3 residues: CAISESGLAGEQYF. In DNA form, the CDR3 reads TGTGCCATCAGTGAATCCGGACTAGCCGGGGAGCAGTACTTC.

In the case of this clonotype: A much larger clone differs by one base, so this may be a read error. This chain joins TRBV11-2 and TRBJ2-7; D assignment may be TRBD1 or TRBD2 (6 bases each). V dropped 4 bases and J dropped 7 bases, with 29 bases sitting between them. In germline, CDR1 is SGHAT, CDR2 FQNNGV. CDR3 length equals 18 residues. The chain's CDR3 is CASSSLRGALKAYNEQYF. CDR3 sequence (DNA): TGTGCCAGCAGCTCATTGAGGGGGGCCCTAAAAGCCTACAATGAGCAGTACTTC.

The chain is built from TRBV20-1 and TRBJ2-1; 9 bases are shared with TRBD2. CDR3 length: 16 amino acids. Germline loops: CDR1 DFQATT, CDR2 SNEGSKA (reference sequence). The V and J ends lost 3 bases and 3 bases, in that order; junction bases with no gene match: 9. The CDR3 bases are TGCAGTGCTAGTGATTGGCCAGCGGGGGGCTACAATGAGCAGTTCTTC. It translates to CSASDWPAGGYNEQFF.

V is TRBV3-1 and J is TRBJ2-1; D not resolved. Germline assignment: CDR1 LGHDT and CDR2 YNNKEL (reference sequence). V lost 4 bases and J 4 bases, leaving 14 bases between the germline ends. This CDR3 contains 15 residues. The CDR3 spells CASSLIEFGYNEQFF. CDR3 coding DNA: TGTGCCAGCAGCCTCATAGAGTTCGGATACAATGAGCAGTTCTTC.

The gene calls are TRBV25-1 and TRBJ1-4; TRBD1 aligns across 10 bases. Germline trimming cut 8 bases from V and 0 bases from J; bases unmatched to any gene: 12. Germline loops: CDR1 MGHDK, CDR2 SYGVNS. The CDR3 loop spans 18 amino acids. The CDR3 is CASGVGQGSLATNEKLFF. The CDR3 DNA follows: TGTGCCAGCGGAGTGGGACAGGGGTCTCTTGCAACTAATGAAAAACTGTTTTTT.

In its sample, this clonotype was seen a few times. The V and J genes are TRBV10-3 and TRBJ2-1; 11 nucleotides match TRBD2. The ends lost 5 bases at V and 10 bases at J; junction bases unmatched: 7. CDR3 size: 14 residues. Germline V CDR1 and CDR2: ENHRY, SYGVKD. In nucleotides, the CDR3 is TGTGCCATCAGTTATAGCGGGAGGGCCGTCGAGCAGTTCTTC. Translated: CAISYSGRAVEQFF.

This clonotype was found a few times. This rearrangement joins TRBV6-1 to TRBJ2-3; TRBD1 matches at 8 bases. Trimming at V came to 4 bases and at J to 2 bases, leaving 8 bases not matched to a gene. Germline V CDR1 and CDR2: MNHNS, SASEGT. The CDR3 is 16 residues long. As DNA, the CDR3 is TGTGCCAGCAGTGCAAATGGACAGGGCCACACAGATACGCAGTATTTT. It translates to CASSANGQGHTDTQYF.

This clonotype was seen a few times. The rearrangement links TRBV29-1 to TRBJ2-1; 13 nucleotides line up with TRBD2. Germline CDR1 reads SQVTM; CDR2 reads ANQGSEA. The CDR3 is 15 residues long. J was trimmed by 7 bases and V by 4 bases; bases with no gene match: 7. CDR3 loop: CSVALLAGGGNEQFF. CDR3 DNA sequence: TGCAGCGTTGCCCTACTAGCGGGAGGGGGGAATGAGCAGTTCTTC.

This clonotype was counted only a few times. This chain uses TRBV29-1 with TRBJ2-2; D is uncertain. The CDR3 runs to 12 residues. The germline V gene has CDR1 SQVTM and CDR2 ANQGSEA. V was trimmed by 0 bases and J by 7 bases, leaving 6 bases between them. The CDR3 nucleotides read TGCAGCGTTGAAGATCTGGACGGGGAGCTGTTTTTT. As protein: CSVEDLDGELFF.

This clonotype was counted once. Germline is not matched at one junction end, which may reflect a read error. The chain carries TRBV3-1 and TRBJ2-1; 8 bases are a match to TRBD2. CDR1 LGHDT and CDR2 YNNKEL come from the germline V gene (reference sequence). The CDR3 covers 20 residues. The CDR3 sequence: CASSLVESSGRKPSYNEQFF. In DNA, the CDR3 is TGCGCCAGCAGCTTAGTAGAGTCGAGCGGGAGAAAACCTTCCTACAATGAGCAGTTCTTC.

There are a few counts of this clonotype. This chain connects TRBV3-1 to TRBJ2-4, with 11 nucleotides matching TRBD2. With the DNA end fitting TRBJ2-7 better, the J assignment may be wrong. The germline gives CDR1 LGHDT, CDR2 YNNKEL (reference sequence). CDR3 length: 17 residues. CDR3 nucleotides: TGTGCCAGCAGCCAAGATGGCTTTTTGGGGACTAGCGGCGAGCAGTACTTC. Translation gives CASSQDGFLGTSGEQYF.